Shown below are 18 T cell receptor beta chains from a single sample sequenced in a study of blood T cell repertoires in COVID-19. The data were produced by immunoSEQ multiplex PCR, yet TCRdb's version contains in-frame clones alone and is incomplete. The sample holds roughly 410,000 clones, 89% seen once. The specimen sequenced was peripheral blood. The receptors derive from a woman aged 40-49 years with COVID-19, enrolled during active disease.

This rearrangement joins TRBV9 to TRBJ2-1; D uncertain. The germline V and J ends were trimmed by 0 bases and 2 bases, with 6 bases remaining between them. The CDR3 totals 14 residues. Per germline, CDR1 SGDLS and CDR2 YYNGEE. The CDR3 DNA is TGTGCCAGCAGCGTAGTGGCCACCTACAATGAGCAGTTCTTC. Translation gives CASSVVATYNEQFF.

The chain couples TRBV29-1 to TRBJ1-1, with no clear D. The CDR3 extends over 12 amino acids. Per germline, CDR1 SQVTM and CDR2 ANQGSEA. The ends were cut back, 4 bases at V and 3 bases at J, with 9 bases in the middle. The CDR3 region has the DNA TGCAGCGTTGCTCACAGTGACACTGAAGCTTTCTTT. Residues: CSVAHSDTEAFF.

This sequence joins TRBV28 and TRBJ2-7; perhaps TRBD1 as D (5 bases). In germline, CDR1 is MDHEN, CDR2 SYDVKM. With 3 bases removed from V and 5 bases from J, the gap between germline ends came to 17 bases. The CDR3 covers 15 residues. In DNA, the CDR3 is TGTGCCAGCAGTTTTGGGGTGGGGCGCGACCACGAGCAGTACTTC. As protein: CASSFGVGRDHEQYF.

The chain uses TRBV7-9 and TRBJ2-5, with D tentatively TRBD1 (5 bases). V was cut by 1 base and J by 5 bases, with 17 bases left in between. CDR3 length equals 16 residues. In germline, CDR1 is SEHNR, CDR2 FQNEAQ (reference sequence). The CDR3 nucleotides are TGTGCCAGCAGCTTAGGGTCGGCAGGGCTCGTGGAGACCCAGTACTTC. Its translation: CASSLGSAGLVETQYF.

The genes are TRBV7-3 and TRBJ1-1; D ambiguous. The V end was cut by 4 bases, the J end by 1 base, with 7 bases between. There are 13 residues in the CDR3. The germline gives CDR1 SGHTA, CDR2 FQGTGA. The CDR3 sequence: CASSSFPNTEAFF. In nucleotides, the CDR3 is TGTGCCAGCAGCTCCTTCCCGAACACTGAAGCTTTCTTT. Full variable domain (remainder filled in from reference TRBV7-3 and TRBJ1-1): GAGVSQTPSNKVTEKGKYVELRCDPISGHTALYWYRQSLGQGPEFLIYFQGTGAADDSGLPNDRFFAVRPEGSVSTLKIQRTERGDSAVYLCASSSFPNTEAFFGQGTRLTVV.

A single count supports this clone. The chain joins TRBV28 to TRBJ1-2, with 9 bases fitting TRBD1. V shed 6 bases, J shed 4 bases, and the junction held 6 bases outside the gene matches. CDR1 is MDHEN and CDR2 is SYDVKM in the germline V gene. This CDR3 comprises 14 residues. DNA of the CDR3: TGTGCCAGCAGGACAGGGGGGGCCTCCTATGGCTACACCTTC. The encoded protein is CASRTGGASYGYTF.

The V call is TRBV18, the J call TRBJ1-4, with 8 nucleotides matching TRBD1. CDR1 and CDR2 from the germline V gene are KGHSH and LQKENI. The CDR3 loop spans 15 amino acids. V lost 4 bases to trimming and J lost 7 bases; unmatched junction nucleotides: 8. This CDR3 reads CASSRGRTGSEKLFF. In DNA, the CDR3 is TGTGCCAGCTCACGTGGCCGGACAGGGAGTGAAAAACTGTTTTTT.

The chain recombines TRBV28 with TRBJ1-1, with D perhaps matching TRBD1 (6 bases). V lost 6 bases and J lost 13, with 12 bases in between. Germline V gene data show CDR1 as MDHEN and CDR2 as SYDVKM. This CDR3 has 10 amino acids. The CDR3 nucleotides are TGTGCCAGCAGCTCTTACAGGGTTTTCTTT. Encoded protein: CASSSYRVFF.

This chain connects TRBV4-3 to TRBJ1-6, with D possibly TRBD1 on 5 matching bases. The germline V gene encodes CDR1 LGHNA and CDR2 YSLEER. The CDR3 is made up of 16 amino acids. V was pared by 1 base and J by 10 bases, with 17 bases between. In DNA form, the CDR3 reads TGCGCCAGCAGCCAAGCCTCATTTAAGGGGTACTCACCCCTCCACTTT. Protein product: CASSQASFKGYSPLHF.

CDR3 DNA sequence: TGTGCCAGCAGTTCGACAGGGGGCGACGGTCAGCCCCAGCATTTT. It codes for CASSSTGGDGQPQHF. This sequence joins TRBV28 and TRBJ1-5; 10 positions agree with TRBD1. The CDR3 contains 15 residues. V lost 4 bases to trimming and J lost 6 bases; unmatched junction nucleotides: 6. Per germline, CDR1 MDHEN and CDR2 SYDVKM.

This clone was seen only a few times. The genes are TRBV6-1 and TRBJ1-2, with TRBD1 as a possible D gene (5 bases). The V gene lost 4 bases and the J gene lost 0 bases, with 24 bases spanning the gap. The CDR3 consists of 19 residues. CDR1 is MNHNS and CDR2 is SASEGT in the germline V gene. The CDR3 DNA reads as TGTGCCAGCAGTGCTGAGCTTGGGGCCCTCCGAAGCCCTAACTATGGCTACACCTTC. This encodes CASSAELGALRSPNYGYTF.

The V call is TRBV19, the J call TRBJ2-3; 14 bases fit TRBD2. The junction had 19 bases not matched to a gene; V was cut back by 5 bases and J by 6 bases. The CDR3 covers 20 residues. CDR1 is LNHDA and CDR2 is SQIVND in the germline V gene (reference sequence). The CDR3 DNA reads TGTGCCAGTAGTCCGCGGCGGGGAGGACTAGCGGGAGGCCACGGGGATACGCAGTATTTT. Translating gives CASSPRRGGLAGGHGDTQYF.

In nucleotides, the CDR3 is TGTGCCAGCAGCGGAGGGTTAGGATACGAGCAGTACTTC. This encodes CASSGGLGYEQYF. This chain uses TRBV7-2 with TRBJ2-7; D might be TRBD2 (6 bases). The length of the CDR3 is 13 residues. Trimming shortened V by 5 bases and J by 4 bases, and 12 bases separated the two germline ends. CDR1 SGHTA and CDR2 FQGNSA come from the germline V gene.

The V and J genes are TRBV6-5 and TRBJ1-2; D is unresolved. The V end was cut by 0 bases, the J end by 4 bases, with 12 bases between. The CDR3 has 15 amino acids. Germline CDR1 is MNHEY and CDR2 is SVGAGI. CDR3 in amino acids: CASSYSKQLAYGYTF. The CDR3 DNA reads TGTGCCAGCAGTTACTCGAAACAGCTGGCCTATGGCTACACCTTC.

This clone was recorded only once. The J gene is TRBJ2-3, the V gene TRBV7-2, with a weak D call TRBD1 (6 bases). Trimming removed 6 bases from V and 0 bases from J, with 10 bases in between. The CDR3 extends over 14 amino acids. Germline V CDR1 and CDR2: SGHTA, FQGNSA. DNA of the CDR3: TGTGCCAGCAGGAAAGGACAGAGCACAGATACGCAGTATTTT. This gives the protein CASRKGQSTDTQYF.

In regard to this clone: The sample carries other DNA sequences with the same CDR3. The J gene is TRBJ1-6, the V gene TRBV28; maybe TRBD1 (5 bases). Deletions cut 5 bases from V and 5 bases from J, with 10 bases between. The length of the CDR3 is 14 residues. Germline V gene data show CDR1 as MDHEN and CDR2 as SYDVKM. The CDR3 DNA follows: TGTGCCAGCAGTGCAGGAGGGGATAATTCACCCCTCCACTTT. Its protein product is CASSAGGDNSPLHF.

The J gene is TRBJ2-2, the V gene TRBV11-3, with D tentatively TRBD1 (6 bases). V dropped 3 bases and J dropped 0 bases, with 14 bases sitting between them. The CDR3 is 17 residues long. Germline values: CDR1 SGHNT, CDR2 YENEEA. The CDR3 is CASSLQTGLSNTGELFF. The CDR3 DNA reads as TGTGCCAGCAGCTTGCAGACAGGCCTCTCGAACACCGGGGAGCTGTTTTTT.

The rearrangement joins TRBV30 to TRBJ2-1; D not certain. This CDR3 is built from 11 residues. V was shortened by 2 bases and J by 13 bases, with 12 bases between the two germline ends. Germline V gene sequence: CDR1 GTSNPN, CDR2 SVGIG (reference sequence). The CDR3 bases are TGTGCCTGGAGTCCATCTAAAAAACAGTTCTTC. Encoded protein: CAWSPSKKQFF.